The present T cell receptor (beta chain) was sequenced within a study of cytomegalovirus exposure and HLA in healthy donors. At the level of the study: The 110 million or so unique TCR beta sequences, from around 200 million T cells, were found by an earlier analysis.

Notes on the study in general: Based on reports, TCR beta sequences accurately predicted HLA-A and HLA-B alleles for most subjects. The dataset shows that most TCR sequences were rare, while some public TCRs occurred in many donors.

The PCR ran on 60 Vbeta and 13 Jbeta primers. Assay: immunoSEQ multiplex PCR; the TCRdb copy retains only in-frame clones and omits some. The sample lists approximately 100,000 clones, roughly 70% seen once, with approximately 11% in the top ten. Of note for this clone: Its target is unknown.

The length of the CDR3 is 16 residues. Germline CDR1 and CDR2: MNHEY and SVGAGI. Germline trimming cut 0 bases from V and 4 bases from J; bases unmatched to any gene: 4. The sequencing sample was made of PBMCs. V is TRBV6-5 and J is TRBJ2-1, with 9 bases identical to TRBD2. This TCR was recovered from a man aged 35 to 55 in good health and CMV-seropositive. The CDR3 nucleotides read TGTGCCAGCAGTTACTCCCTCACTAGCGGGTACAATGAGCAGTTCTTC. Protein sequence: CASSYSLTSGYNEQFF.